This T cell receptor beta chain originates from a study of technical replicates of blood from several donors. Here immunoSEQ multiplex PCR was the method, and the copy in TCRdb shows in-frame clones only, minus some. The repertoire has approximately 75,000 clones, 97% of them found once; the top ten carry less than 0.2%. Germline V gene lookup returns CDR1 MGHRA and CDR2 YSYEKL. The CDR3 contains 15 residues. V lost 2 bases, J lost 3 bases, and 14 bases lay in between. This chain connects TRBV4-1 to TRBJ2-7; D is perhaps TRBD2 (6 bases). The sample was T cells isolated from PBMCs. The sequence was obtained from a human donor in good health. The DNA for the CDR3 is TGCGCCAGCAGCCAAATTACGGGAGAGCTCTACGAGCAGTACTTC. Translated: CASSQITGELYEQYF.